This TCR beta chain emerged from a study of spatial heterogeneity in lung cancer. Study-wide context: Consistently, beta-chain sequences turned up in larger numbers than alpha-chain sequences did. The study observed each unique TCR and UMI combination more than ten times on average in raw reads.

Time point specified: sample taken at primary tumor resection. Sequencing covered unsorted whole RNA taken from tumor, nontumor lung or frozen PBMC. TCR cDNA molecules each had a unique molecular identifier. TCRdb itself ran the 5' RACE reads through MiXCR, one entry per CDR3 protein. The table has 39,000 or so distinct CDR3 sequences, 6.5% to 9.5% seen once. This clonotype came up many times. The germline CDR1 and CDR2 sequences are GTSNPN and SVGIG (reference sequence). The ends were cut back, 2 bases at V and 1 base at J, with 8 bases in the middle. The CDR3 loop spans 14 amino acids. The specimen comprised PBMCs, sampled at surgery. The chain has TRBV30 and TRBJ2-2; a weak D match, TRBD1 (5 bases). The sequence derives from a male donor with early-stage non-small cell lung cancer. In nucleotides, the CDR3 is TGTGCCTGGAGTACAGGCGGGAACACCGGGGAGCTGTTTTTT. Residues: CAWSTGGNTGELFF.